Listed below are T cell receptor beta chains from one sample, sequenced in a study of T-cell reconstitution after alpha-beta-depleted transplantation in children. TCRdb used MiXCR to reprocess the PCR reads, holding one entry per CDR3 protein. This table holds 70,000 to 95,000 distinct CDR3 sequences, 12% found once. The sample consisted of PBMCs from the stem cell graft donor, taken from the stem cell graft. These receptors were collected from a human donor who donated a stem cell graft to a child with inherited bone marrow failure. Both conserved end residues are part of each CDR3. D genes are given only for firm matches. Rows give clone size only sometimes, using once, few, many, or a class for an expanded clone.

TRBJ2-7,.,many,TRBV4-2,CATGGSLYEQYF,TGTGCCACCGGGGGCAGCCTCTACGAGCAGTACTTC
TRBJ2-3,TRBD1,many,TRBV7-2,CASSLRQGADTQYF,TGTGCCAGCAGCTTAAGACAGGGGGCAGATACGCAGTATTTT
TRBJ2-4,TRBD2,many,TRBV7-2,CASSLGTGGDIQYF,TGTGCCAGCAGCTTAGGGACGGGGGGGGACATTCAGTACTTC
TRBJ1-2,TRBD1,few,TRBV7-2,CASSLDSGGGFGYTF,TGTGCCAGCAGCTTAGATTCAGGGGGCGGTTTTGGCTACACCTTC
TRBJ1-5,.,.,TRBV4-3,CASSQAWGDQPQHF,TGCGCCAGCAGCCAAGCTTGGGGGGATCAGCCCCAGCATTTT
TRBJ2-3,.,many,TRBV11-2,CASSRESDTQYF,TGTGCCAGCAGCCGGGAGTCAGATACGCAGTATTTT
TRBJ1-6,.,many,TRBV7-9,CASSLRGETSPLHF,TGTGCCAGCAGCTTACGGGGTGAGACTTCACCCCTCCACTTT
TRBJ2-5,TRBD2,many,TRBV20-1,CSARRTSGGETQYF,TGCAGTGCTAGAAGGACTAGCGGGGGAGAGACCCAGTACTTC
TRBJ2-4,.,medium-sized,TRBV3-1,CASSQGVGPKNIQYF,TGTGCCAGCAGCCAAGGTGTAGGGCCTAAAAACATTCAGTACTTC
TRBJ1-1,.,many,TRBV7-8,CASSFHPLNTEAFF,TGTGCCAGCAGCTTCCACCCGTTGAACACTGAAGCTTTCTTT
TRBJ1-2,.,.,TRBV15,CATSSGTNYGYTF,TGTGCCACCAGCTCCGGAACTAACTATGGCTACACCTTC
TRBJ2-7,.,many,TRBV9,CASSVSQGWSYEQYF,TGTGCCAGCAGCGTAAGTCAGGGGTGGAGTTACGAGCAGTACTTC
TRBJ1-1,.,many,TRBV5-8,CASSFRDSRGTEAFF,TGTGCCAGCAGCTTCCGGGACTCCCGGGGCACTGAAGCTTTCTTT
TRBJ1-1,TRBD1,many,TRBV29-1,CSTRGQVEAFF,TGCAGCACAAGAGGACAGGTCGAGGCTTTCTTT
TRBJ2-7,TRBD1,few,TRBV6-1,CASYTSGGRSEQYF,TGTGCCAGCTATACCTCAGGGGGCCGGAGCGAGCAGTACTTC
TRBJ1-1,.,many,TRBV29-1,CSVGDNTEAFF,TGCAGCGTTGGGGACAACACTGAAGCTTTCTTT
TRBJ2-5,TRBD1,many,TRBV7-2,CASSQGVETQYF,TGTGCCAGCAGCCAGGGGGTGGAGACCCAGTACTTC
TRBJ2-3,.,many,TRBV9,CASSYDRVTQYF,TGTGCCAGCAGCTATGATAGAGTTACGCAGTATTTT
TRBJ1-4,.,many,TRBV2,CASRRDIATNEKLFF,TGTGCCAGCAGGAGGGACATTGCAACTAATGAAAAACTGTTTTTT
TRBJ2-1,.,.,TRBV6-6,CASSSPSGGRREQFF,TGTGCCAGCAGTTCCCCCAGTGGGGGACGTCGTGAGCAGTTCTTC
TRBJ2-2,TRBD1,.,TRBV7-2,CASSFDRGPGELFF,TGTGCCAGCAGCTTTGACAGGGGTCCCGGGGAGCTGTTTTTT
TRBJ2-2,.,.,TRBV12-3/TRBV12-4,CATHPYRGSAGELFF,TGTGCCACCCACCCCTATCGGGGTTCAGCCGGGGAGCTGTTTTTT
TRBJ2-7,.,many,TRBV4-2,CASSRVSYEQYF,TGTGCCAGCAGTAGGGTTTCCTACGAGCAGTACTTC
TRBJ2-3,TRBD1,.,TRBV27,CASSPTAGQGAHSSTDTQYF,TGTGCCAGCAGTCCTACGGCCGGACAGGGGGCACACTCTAGCACAGATACGCAGTATTTT
TRBJ2-1,TRBD2,many,TRBV3-1,CASSRTSSYNEQFF,TGTGCCAGCAGCCGGACTAGCTCCTACAATGAGCAGTTCTTC
TRBJ2-6,.,many,TRBV30,CAWTTGFGANVLTF,TGTGCCTGGACTACAGGGTTTGGGGCCAACGTCCTGACTTTC
TRBJ2-7,TRBD1,.,TRBV23-1,CASNPQGACYEQYF,TGCGCCAGCAACCCACAGGGGGCCTGTTACGAGCAGTACTTC
TRBJ2-1,.,many,TRBV6-2/TRBV6-3,CASSYSTRPNEQFF,TGTGCCAGCAGTTACTCTACTAGACCCAATGAGCAGTTCTTC
TRBJ1-4,.,few,TRBV6-6,CASSYPGDEKLFF,TGTGCCAGCAGTTACCCGGGGGATGAAAAACTGTTTTTT
TRBJ2-1,TRBD2,.,TRBV19,CASTLAGTYNEQFF,TGTGCCAGTACCCTAGCGGGCACCTACAATGAGCAGTTCTTC
TRBJ2-1,TRBD2,many,TRBV19,CASSPLAGGSYEQFF,TGTGCCAGTAGCCCATTAGCGGGGGGTAGCTATGAGCAGTTCTTC
TRBJ2-7,TRBD1,many,TRBV7-2,CASRTTGGNEQYF,TGTGCCAGCAGGACGACAGGGGGCAACGAGCAGTACTTC
TRBJ2-7,TRBD1,many,TRBV20-1,CSAPDRDGGEQYF,TGCAGTGCTCCGGACAGGGATGGGGGCGAGCAGTACTTC
TRBJ2-7,.,many,TRBV6-2/TRBV6-3,CASQTGDGGYEQYF,TGTGCCAGCCAAACAGGGGACGGGGGCTACGAGCAGTACTTC
TRBJ2-3,TRBD2,many,TRBV7-2,CASSFGLVDTQYF,TGTGCCAGCAGCTTTGGACTAGTTGATACGCAGTATTTT
TRBJ2-3,TRBD2,many,TRBV4-2,CASSQGLAGGPGYTDTQYF,TGTGCCAGCAGCCAAGGGTTAGCGGGGGGCCCTGGGTATACAGATACGCAGTATTTT
TRBJ2-5,.,many,TRBV11-2,CASSFNSRETQYF,TGTGCCAGCAGCTTTAACAGTCGAGAGACCCAGTACTTC
TRBJ2-2,.,many,TRBV7-2,CASSLSPITGELFF,TGTGCCAGCAGTTTATCTCCGATCACCGGGGAGCTGTTTTTT
TRBJ1-1,.,many,TRBV5-4,CASSLGSVNTEAFF,TGTGCCAGCAGCTTGGGTTCCGTTAACACTGAAGCTTTCTTT
TRBJ2-5,TRBD1,few,TRBV10-3,CAIAGQGDQETQYF,TGTGCCATCGCTGGACAGGGGGACCAAGAGACCCAGTACTTC
TRBJ2-5,.,many,TRBV7-2,CASSLDSRPERTQYF,TGTGCCAGCAGCTTAGACTCCAGGCCAGAGAGGACCCAGTACTTC
TRBJ2-2,TRBD1,many,TRBV12-3/TRBV12-4,CASSTQGAGITGELFF,TGTGCCAGCAGCACACAGGGGGCCGGAATCACCGGGGAGCTGTTTTTT
TRBJ2-1,TRBD2,many,TRBV7-6,CASSFNPAGGGGGEQFF,TGTGCCAGCAGCTTTAATCCGGCGGGGGGTGGAGGCGGTGAGCAGTTCTTC
TRBJ2-2,TRBD1,many,TRBV2,CASSVRDRVPSGELFF,TGTGCCAGCAGTGTGAGGGACAGGGTTCCCTCAGGGGAGCTGTTTTTT
TRBJ2-7,.,many,TRBV7-9,CASSPRASHSYEQYF,TGTGCCAGCAGCCCTCGGGCCTCGCACTCCTACGAGCAGTACTTC
TRBJ2-6,.,many,TRBV7-3,CASSNLVDNVLTF,TGTGCCAGCAGTAATCTGGTTGACAACGTCCTGACTTTC
TRBJ1-4,.,many,TRBV4-3,CASSQDRVGEKLFF,TGCGCCAGCAGCCAAGATCGTGTGGGTGAAAAACTGTTTTTT
TRBJ1-2,.,many,TRBV10-3,CAISDPGWDGYTF,TGTGCCATCAGTGACCCCGGGTGGGATGGCTACACCTTC
TRBJ2-2,TRBD2,.,TRBV9,CASSVDLAGVSGELFF,TGTGCCAGCAGCGTAGACCTAGCGGGAGTATCCGGGGAGCTGTTTTTT
TRBJ2-7,TRBD1,many,TRBV20-1,CSAASGTDYYEQYF,TGCAGTGCAGCATCCGGGACAGACTACTACGAGCAGTACTTC
TRBJ2-5,.,many,TRBV12-3/TRBV12-4,CASTLRGETQYF,TGTGCCAGCACCTTGCGGGGTGAGACCCAGTACTTC
TRBJ2-3,TRBD1,many,TRBV9,CASSLGQATDTQYF,TGTGCCAGCAGCCTGGGACAGGCCACAGATACGCAGTATTTT